This TCR beta chain was identified in a study of T cell changes during pregnancy in multiple sclerosis. V lost 5 bases and J lost 2; bases outside the gene matches: 4. The germline CDR1 and CDR2 sequences are MNHNS and SASEGT. The CDR3 extends over 14 amino acids. Some clones are missing from TCRdb's copy, which holds only in-frame ones; the method was immunoSEQ multiplex PCR. The sample records about 67,000 clones, more than 85% being singletons. The gene calls are TRBV6-1 and TRBJ2-3, with TRBD1 matching over 7 bases. The sequence derives from a female donor with multiple sclerosis, enrolled in a pregnancy study. The material was peripheral blood, obtained in the first trimester of pregnancy. CDR3 amino acids: CASSRDRLTDTQYF. The CDR3 nucleotides are TGTGCCAGCAGTCGGGACAGACTCACAGATACGCAGTATTTT.